The 21 T cell receptor beta chains reported below all come from one sample, sequenced in a study of a mutant IDH1 vaccine in newly diagnosed glioma. The repertoire was sequenced with immunoSEQ multiplex PCR; TCRdb's copy has only in-frame clones and lacks some. The sample consists of tens of thousands of clones, roughly 75% of them appearing once. Antigens of these TCRs are unknown. Time point described: week 47, end of study. Every single dose of the vaccine, 300 ug of mutant IDH1 20-mer peptide, came with topical imiquimod. The sequences come from PBMCs, collected from a glioma patient whose treatment included an IDH1 peptide vaccine. The receptors derive from a man aged 45 to 65 with glioma.

This clone was detected only a few times. The chain is built from TRBV27 and TRBJ2-1, with TRBD1 identical over 8 bases. The CDR3 covers 17 residues. The junction had 14 bases not matched to a gene; V was cut back by 4 bases and J by 6 bases. CDR1 is MNHEY, CDR2 SMNVEV, per germline (reference sequence). CDR3 sequence: CASSSMKDRELPNEQFF. CDR3 in DNA: TGTGCCAGCAGTTCGATGAAGGACAGGGAGCTTCCCAATGAGCAGTTCTTC.

The chain recombines TRBV7-6 with TRBJ1-4; TRBD1 matches at 7 bases. This CDR3 has 14 residues. The germline gives CDR1 SGHVS, CDR2 FNYEAQ. The V gene end was trimmed by 5 bases and the J gene end by 7 bases; junction bases not matched to a gene: 7. CDR3: CASSLDRWGEKLFF. CDR3 sequence (DNA): TGTGCCAGCAGCCTGGACAGGTGGGGTGAAAAACTGTTTTTT.

V gene TRBV15 combines with J gene TRBJ1-1; D gene ambiguous. The V gene lost 0 bases and the J gene lost 6 bases, with 14 bases spanning the gap. The CDR3 is 15 amino acids. CDR1 is LNHNV, CDR2 YYDKDF, per germline (reference sequence). The CDR3: CATSRDRKGRAEAFF. The CDR3 DNA is TGTGCCACCAGCAGAGATCGTAAGGGAAGGGCTGAAGCTTTCTTT.

This chain connects TRBV19 to TRBJ2-6; D might be TRBD2 (5 bases). There are 15 residues in the CDR3. In germline, CDR1 is LNHDA, CDR2 SQIVND (reference sequence). Trimming stripped 7 bases from V and 1 base from J, with 11 bases between. The CDR3 region has the DNA TGTGCCAGTACGCTACGGGGTTCTGGGGCCAACGTCCTGACTTTC. This gives the protein CASTLRGSGANVLTF.

V is TRBV11-1 and J is TRBJ1-1; D might be TRBD1 (5 bases). From germline, CDR1 is SGHAT and CDR2 FQDESV (reference sequence). The length of the CDR3 is 14 residues. V dropped 5 bases and J dropped 4 bases, with 14 bases sitting between them. Written as DNA, the CDR3 is TGTGCCAGCAGCGCCCGTTTCGACAGCACTGAAGCTTTCTTT. Its translation: CASSARFDSTEAFF.

This clone was counted a few times. This rearrangement joins TRBV7-9 to TRBJ1-1, with a weak D call TRBD1 (6 bases). V dropped 5 bases and J dropped 1 base, with 14 bases sitting between them. The germline V gene has CDR1 SEHNR and CDR2 FQNEAQ (reference sequence). CDR3 size: 15 residues. CDR3 nucleotides: TGTGCCAGCAGCCGACCAGGGGAGGAGAACACTGAAGCTTTCTTT. Amino acids: CASSRPGEENTEAFF.

The J gene is TRBJ1-5, the V gene TRBV30; the D is unclear. The CDR3 runs to 13 residues. Per the germline V gene, CDR1 is GTSNPN and CDR2 is SVGIG (reference sequence). Trimming removed 7 bases from V and 1 base from J, with 11 bases in between. Here the CDR3 reads CAYSEVSNQPQHF. CDR3 coding DNA: TGTGCCTATTCGGAGGTCAGCAATCAGCCCCAGCATTTT.

This chain joins TRBV9 and TRBJ1-1, with 7 bases matching TRBD1. CDR3 length equals 14 residues. CDR1 and CDR2 from the germline V gene are SGDLS and YYNGEE. V trimming: 4 bases; J trimming: 1 base; junction bases outside the gene matches: 4. The CDR3 DNA reads as TGTGCCAGCAGCCCGGAGGGGGCGAACACTGAAGCTTTCTTT. Protein sequence: CASSPEGANTEAFF.

CDR3 region: CASSRTGTSYEQYF. CDR3 nucleotides: TGCGCCAGCAGCCGTACAGGGACCTCCTACGAGCAGTACTTC. This chain joins TRBV5-1 and TRBJ2-7; perhaps TRBD1 as D (6 bases). Germline V gives CDR1 SGHRS, CDR2 YFSETQ. The CDR3 is made up of 14 amino acids. Trimming left V 4 bases short and J 0 bases short, with 11 bases between.

The genes are TRBV27 and TRBJ1-5; D call uncertain. The germline CDR1 and CDR2 sequences are MNHEY and SMNVEV (reference sequence). The V end was cut by 9 bases, the J end by 4 bases, with 13 bases between. There are 13 residues in the CDR3. CDR3 coding DNA: TGTGCCAGTCGACTCACCACTAATCAGCCCCAGCATTTT. This sequence encodes CASRLTTNQPQHF.

In DNA, the CDR3 is TGTGCCAGCGCCGGGGGGCATTCCACCGGGGAGCTGTTTTTT. Amino acids: CASAGGHSTGELFF. The chain couples TRBV9 to TRBJ2-2; D might be TRBD2 (7 bases). The CDR3 has 14 amino acids. Trimming took 7 bases from V and 4 from J, leaving 14 bases between them. Germline assignment: CDR1 SGDLS and CDR2 YYNGEE.

The chain employs TRBV6-5 and TRBJ1-2, with no clear D. This CDR3 is built from 15 residues. The V end lost 5 bases, the J end lost 8 bases, and 21 bases lay between the germline ends. CDR1 and CDR2 (germline): MNHEY, SVGAGI. For the CDR3, the DNA is TGTGCCAGCAGTCCGACCATGGCAGCCCGGATCGGCTACACCTTC. This gives the protein CASSPTMAARIGYTF.

The sample holds one count of this clone. This chain uses TRBV19 with TRBJ2-6; D is uncertain. V lost 10 bases, J lost 1 base, and 5 bases lay in between. Germline CDR1 reads LNHDA; CDR2 reads SQIVND (reference sequence). CDR3 size: 12 residues. The CDR3 reads CATHSGANVLTF. The CDR3 DNA reads as TGTGCCACTCATTCTGGGGCCAACGTCCTGACTTTC.

The chain couples TRBV7-2 to TRBJ2-7; 8 bases map to TRBD1. V lost 1 base and J lost 7; bases outside the gene matches: 3. The CDR3 is 13 residues long. Germline-derived CDR1 and CDR2 are SGHTA and FQGNSA. CDR3 amino acids: CASSLGRTGEQYF. CDR3 in DNA: TGTGCCAGCAGCTTAGGAAGGACAGGGGAGCAGTACTTC.

The chain uses TRBV30 and TRBJ2-2; no clear D. Trimming left V 3 bases short and J 6 bases short, with 11 bases between. Looked up from germline, CDR1 is GTSNPN and CDR2 is SVGIG (reference sequence). This CDR3 comprises 13 residues. The CDR3 is CAWRRTGPGELFF. For the CDR3, the DNA is TGTGCCTGGAGGAGGACCGGCCCCGGGGAGCTGTTTTTT.

J is TRBJ2-5 and V is TRBV9; 7 bases agree with TRBD1. Germline assignment: CDR1 SGDLS and CDR2 YYNGEE. V lost 2 bases and J lost 0; bases outside the gene matches: 4. This CDR3 region has 15 residues. This CDR3 is CASSVTGVYQETQYF. In DNA form, the CDR3 reads TGTGCCAGCAGCGTTACAGGGGTCTACCAAGAGACCCAGTACTTC. Complete variable domain (other parts from reference TRBV9 and TRBJ2-5): DSGVTQTPKHLITATGQRVTLRCSPRSGDLSVYWYQQSLDQGLQFLIQYYNGEERAKGNILERFSAQQFPDLHSELNLSSLELGDSALYFCASSVTGVYQETQYFGPGTRLLVL.

The chain couples TRBV19 to TRBJ2-7; D might be TRBD1 or TRBD2, each matching 6 bases. The V gene's germline CDR1 is LNHDA and CDR2 SQIVND (reference sequence). Trimming stripped 3 bases from V and 3 bases from J, with 12 bases between. The CDR3 extends over 14 amino acids. The CDR3 spells CASSMGGAVYEQYF. CDR3 coding DNA: TGTGCCAGTAGTATGGGGGGCGCTGTCTACGAGCAGTACTTC.

This chain joins TRBV7-9 and TRBJ2-2; D is perhaps TRBD1 (5 bases). Between the trimmed V and J ends, which lost 7 bases and 3 bases, there was a span of 15 bases. This CDR3 comprises 15 residues. CDR1 SEHNR and CDR2 FQNEAQ come from the germline V gene (reference sequence). CDR3 residues: CASTPGRVDTGELFF. DNA of the CDR3: TGTGCCAGCACCCCCGGCAGGGTGGACACCGGGGAGCTGTTTTTT. The full variable domain, rest sourced from reference TRBV7-9 and TRBJ2-2, is DTGVSQNPRHKITKRGQNVTFRCDPISEHNRLYWYRQTLGQGPEFLTYFQNEAQLEKSRLLSDRFSAERPKGSFSTLEIQRTEQGDSAMYLCASTPGRVDTGELFFGEGSRLTVL.

The gene calls are TRBV19 and TRBJ2-6, with D possibly matching TRBD2 (5 bases). Germline V gene lookup returns CDR1 LNHDA and CDR2 SQIVND (reference sequence). This CDR3 has 15 amino acids. V lost 6 bases, J lost 0 bases, and 9 bases lay in between. Written as DNA, the CDR3 is TGTGCCAGTAGAGCGGACGCCTCTGGGGCCAACGTCCTGACTTTC. The encoded protein is CASRADASGANVLTF.

This clone was detected once. The chain joins TRBV19 to TRBJ2-3, with a tentative D call TRBD2 (7 bases). The CDR3 has 16 residues. Germline V gene data show CDR1 as LNHDA and CDR2 as SQIVND (reference sequence). The V end was cut by 5 bases, the J end by 3 bases, with 18 bases between. The CDR3 coding sequence is TGTGCCAGTAGTCCGGCGGGGGCGGGTTCGACAGATACGCAGTATTTT. It encodes CASSPAGAGSTDTQYF.

This clone is classed as medium-sized. This sequence joins TRBV11-2 and TRBJ1-1; D is perhaps TRBD1 (6 bases). This CDR3 has 15 residues. Trimming shortened V by 5 bases and J by 2 bases, and 15 bases separated the two germline ends. Germline V gene sequence: CDR1 SGHAT, CDR2 FQNNGV. The DNA for the CDR3 is TGTGCCAGCAGCCTTTCGGGACACCCTAACACTGAAGCTTTCTTT. Translated: CASSLSGHPNTEAFF.